This TCR beta chain stems from a study of T cells in Graves' hyperthyroidism and ophthalmopathy. The CDR3 loop spans 13 amino acids. From germline, CDR1 is SQVTM and CDR2 ANQGSEA. From RNA transcripts, TCR beta CDR3 regions were amplified. The HTBI primer set drove a first-round RT-PCR of the TCR CDR3. Each CDR3 protein is one row after TCRdb ran MiXCR on the multiplex PCR reads. The repertoire has roughly 710,000 distinct CDR3 sequences, just over 35% of them found once; the top ten carry less than 35%. The J gene is TRBJ2-7, the V gene TRBV29-1; 8 positions match TRBD2. The source of this sequence is a woman aged 40 to 55 with Graves' hyperthyroidism. The source material was blood. DNA of the CDR3: TGCAGTAGAAGCGGGGGAGCGTCCTACGAGCAGTACTTC. Amino acid sequence: CSRSGGASYEQYF.